This T cell receptor (beta chain) was identified during a study of response to subunit inactivated influenza vaccine. General study results and limits: Few new T cells, the authors suggested, are recruited by each seasonal influenza vaccination.

In the case of this clonotype: The antigen remains unidentified.

TCRdb recomputed calls from the RT-PCR reads with MiXCR, one row per CDR3 protein. This sample carries about 700,000 distinct CDR3 sequences, over 11% of them seen once, and the ten largest clones take around 7.3%. Trimming stripped 4 bases from V and 6 bases from J, with 10 bases between. Germline CDR1 SGHDN, CDR2 FVKESK. The CDR3 has 13 residues. The sequenced sample was PBMCs from blood, obtained roughly 15 days before vaccination. The sequence came from a man aged 50 or older who received an inactivated influenza vaccine. The chain links TRBV14 to TRBJ2-4; D not certain. CDR3 DNA: TGTGCCAGCAGCCTCGGGTCGGCAAACATTCAGTACTTC. This sequence encodes CASSLGSANIQYF.